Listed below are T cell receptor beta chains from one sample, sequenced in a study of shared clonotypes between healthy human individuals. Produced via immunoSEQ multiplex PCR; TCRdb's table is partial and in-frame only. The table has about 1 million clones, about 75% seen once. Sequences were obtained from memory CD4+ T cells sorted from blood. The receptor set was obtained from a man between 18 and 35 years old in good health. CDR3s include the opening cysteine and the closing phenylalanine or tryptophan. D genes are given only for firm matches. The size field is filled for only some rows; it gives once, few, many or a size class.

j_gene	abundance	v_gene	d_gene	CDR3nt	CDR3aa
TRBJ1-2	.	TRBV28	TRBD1	TGTGCCAGCAGTTTAGGGACAGAACCCTATGGCTACACCTTC	CASSLGTEPYGYTF
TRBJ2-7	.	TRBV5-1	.	TGCGCCAGCAGCTTGGGGGGTGGCGAGCAGTACTTC	CASSLGGGEQYF
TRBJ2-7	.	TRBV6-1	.	TGTGCCAGCAAAGGGGACAAGCTCTACGAGCAGTACTTC	CASKGDKLYEQYF
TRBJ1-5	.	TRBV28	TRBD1	TGTGCCAGCAGAGGGACAGCCGCGTACAATCAGCCCCAGCATTTT	CASRGTAAYNQPQHF
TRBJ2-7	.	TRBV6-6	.	TGTGCCAGCAGTTTTGGACGGGGATCCTACGAGCAGTACTTC	CASSFGRGSYEQYF
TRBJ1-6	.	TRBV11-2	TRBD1	TGTGCCAGCAGCCCGCGGGGACAGCTGGATAATTCACCCCTCCACTTT	CASSPRGQLDNSPLHF
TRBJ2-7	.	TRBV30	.	TGTGCCTGGACTAGCGTATCCTACGAGCAGTACTTC	CAWTSVSYEQYF
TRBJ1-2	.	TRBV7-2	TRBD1	TGTGCCAGCAGCTTCGGACAGGTGATGCTGTCTGGCTACACCTTC	CASSFGQVMLSGYTF
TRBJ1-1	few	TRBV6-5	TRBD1	TGTGCCAGCAGGGACAGGGAGGGCACTGAAGCTTTCTTT	CASRDREGTEAFF
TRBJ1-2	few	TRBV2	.	TGTGCCAGCAGTGGGGCTAACTATGGCTACACCTTC	CASSGANYGYTF
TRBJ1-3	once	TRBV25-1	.	TGTGCCAGCAGGTCCTCCGGAAACACCATATATTTT	CASRSSGNTIYF
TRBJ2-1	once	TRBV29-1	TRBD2	TGCAGCGTTGAACTTGGAGCGGGAGAGACCTCCTACAATGAGCAGTTCTTC	CSVELGAGETSYNEQFF
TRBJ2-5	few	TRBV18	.	TGTGCCAGCACCCCCCGGGGCAACGGGGCTCAAGAGACCCAGTACTTC	CASTPRGNGAQETQYF
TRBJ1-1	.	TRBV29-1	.	TGCAGCGTTGAGGAAACGTCCAAGGGGGCTTTCTTT	CSVEETSKGAFF
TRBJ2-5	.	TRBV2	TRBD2	TGTGCCAGCAGTCCAACGACTAGCGGGGGAGCCTGGGAGACCCAGTACTTC	CASSPTTSGGAWETQYF
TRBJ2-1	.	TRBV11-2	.	TGTGCCAGCAGCTTAGAGTCTCCTTCCTACAATGAGCAGTTCTTC	CASSLESPSYNEQFF
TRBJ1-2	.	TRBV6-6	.	TGTGCCAGTCGCGGGGGGGGCTACACCTTC	CASRGGGYTF
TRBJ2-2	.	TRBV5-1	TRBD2	TGCGCCAGCAGCTTTACGGGGGGGCGCACCGGGGAGCTGTTTTTT	CASSFTGGRTGELFF
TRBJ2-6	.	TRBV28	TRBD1	TGTGCCAGCCGGACAGGGTCCTCTGGGGCCAACGTCCTGACTTTC	CASRTGSSGANVLTF
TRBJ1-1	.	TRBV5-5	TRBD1	TGTGCCAGCAGCTTGGGGACAGGACCCACTGAAGCTTTCTTT	CASSLGTGPTEAFF
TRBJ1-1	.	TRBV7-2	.	TGTGCCAGCAGCTTGTATGGCCCGGCTTTCTTT	CASSLYGPAFF
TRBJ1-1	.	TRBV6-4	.	TGTGCCAGCAGTGAATACCAGGGAAGGGGTGAAGCTTTCTTT	CASSEYQGRGEAFF
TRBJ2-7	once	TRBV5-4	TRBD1	TGTGCCAGCAGCTTGACCGGGCAACTTGGGACAGCTTACGAGCAGTACTTC	CASSLTGQLGTAYEQYF
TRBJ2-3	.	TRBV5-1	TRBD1	TGCGCCAGCGCCGACAGGGGTAGCACAGATACGCAGTATTTT	CASADRGSTDTQYF